The rows below give T cell receptor beta chains drawn from one sample of a study of Ad26.COV2.S vaccination and SARS-CoV-2 variants. TCRdb keeps only in-frame clones here, not all; method: immunoSEQ multiplex PCR. Of more than 400,000 clones in the sample, less than 95% were seen once. The source material was peripheral blood, sampled in a trial of Ad26.COV2.S vaccine versus placebo. These receptors originate from a person aged 18 to 65 who received the Ad26.COV2.S COVID-19 vaccine or a placebo. The CDR3 runs from the conserved cysteine through the conserved F or W. A D gene is named only where the DNA matches it firmly. Rows give clone size only sometimes, using once, few, many, or a class for an expanded clone.

size	V	D	J	CDR3	DNA
-	TRBV5-4	-	TRBJ1-1	CASRPGTEVLVTEAFF	TGTGCCAGCAGACCCGGGACTGAAGTTTTGGTTACTGAAGCTTTCTTT
-	TRBV28	-	TRBJ2-5	CASSLPQAQETQYF	TGTGCCAGCAGCTTACCACAGGCACAAGAGACCCAGTACTTC
-	TRBV28	TRBD2	TRBJ2-3	CASSRTSGSTDTQYF	TGTGCCAGCAGCCGGACTAGCGGGAGCACAGATACGCAGTATTTT
-	TRBV5-1	TRBD2	TRBJ2-1	CASSLRRAGTSALDNEQFF	TGCGCCAGCAGCTTGCGCCGGGCCGGGACTAGCGCCCTTGATAATGAGCAGTTCTTC
-	TRBV28	-	TRBJ1-2	CASSYQRGRDGYTF	TGTGCCAGCAGCTACCAAAGGGGCAGGGATGGCTACACCTTC
few	TRBV12-3/TRBV12-4	TRBD1	TRBJ2-1	CASLDRAGNEQFF	TGTGCCAGCCTCGACAGGGCGGGCAATGAGCAGTTCTTC
-	TRBV28	-	TRBJ1-1	CASSHLFENTEAFF	TGTGCCAGCAGCCACCTATTTGAGAACACTGAAGCTTTCTTT
-	TRBV5-4	TRBD2	TRBJ2-2	CASSWGLAGGTGELFF	TGTGCCAGCAGCTGGGGTCTAGCGGGAGGGACCGGGGAGCTGTTTTTT
-	TRBV3-1/TRBV3-2	TRBD2	TRBJ2-5	CASSQRELAVQETQYF	TGTGCCAGCAGCCAACGGGAACTAGCGGTACAAGAGACCCAGTACTTC
-	TRBV14	-	TRBJ2-5	CASSQAIGAQETQYF	TGTGCCAGCAGCCAAGCAATAGGGGCTCAAGAGACCCAGTACTTC
-	TRBV7-6	TRBD2	TRBJ2-7	CASSLTVSGSSYEQYF	TGTGCCAGCAGCTTAACAGTTAGCGGGAGCTCCTACGAGCAGTACTTC
-	TRBV19	-	TRBJ2-7	CASSISFRTVTPYEQYF	TGTGCCAGTAGTATATCTTTTCGGACAGTAACCCCCTACGAGCAGTACTTC
-	TRBV28	TRBD2	TRBJ2-5	CASSSPGLVAETQYF	TGTGCCAGCAGTTCGCCGGGACTAGTGGCGGAGACCCAGTACTTC
-	TRBV7-9	TRBD2	TRBJ2-1	CASSSTSGWFDEQFF	TGTGCCAGCAGCTCAACTAGCGGGTGGTTCGATGAGCAGTTCTTC
-	TRBV9	TRBD2	TRBJ2-3	CASSVSSGTTDTQYF	TGTGCCAGCAGCGTATCTAGCGGGACAACAGATACGCAGTATTTT
-	TRBV28	TRBD2	TRBJ2-2	CASSLWGTSGSRTGELFF	TGTGCCAGCAGTTTATGGGGGACTAGCGGGAGTCGAACCGGGGAGCTGTTTTTT
few	TRBV9	TRBD2	TRBJ2-1	CASSTPVTGLAPGGNEQFF	TGTGCCAGCAGCACCCCAGTGACGGGACTAGCGCCAGGGGGGAATGAGCAGTTCTTC
once	TRBV5-1	-	TRBJ2-3	CASSLVRDGRYHKDTQYF	TGCGCCAGCAGCTTGGTTAGGGACGGTCGATATCATAAGGATACGCAGTATTTT
-	TRBV7-9	-	TRBJ1-4	CASIPISNEKLFF	TGTGCCAGCATACCCATCAGTAATGAAAAACTGTTTTTT
-	TRBV30	-	TRBJ2-5	CAWRELGRSGETQYF	TGTGCCTGGAGAGAACTTGGAAGGAGTGGGGAGACCCAGTACTTC
-	TRBV19	TRBD2	TRBJ2-1	CASSISSGVYNEQFF	TGTGCCAGTAGTATCTCTAGCGGGGTTTACAATGAGCAGTTCTTC
-	TRBV7-2	TRBD1	TRBJ1-4	CASSYRRQGGEKLFF	TGTGCCAGCAGCTACCGTCGACAGGGTGGTGAAAAACTGTTTTTT
-	TRBV12-3/TRBV12-4	-	TRBJ1-2	CASSLRSYGYTF	TGTGCCAGCAGTTTGAGGAGCTATGGCTACACCTTC
once	TRBV28	-	TRBJ1-1	CASTLQGGTEAFF	TGTGCCAGCACTTTACAGGGAGGGACTGAAGCTTTCTTT